There are a few counts of the clone carrying this TCR beta chain. The data were taken from a study of blood T cell repertoires in COVID-19. In terms of age and location, participants ranged from roughly 18 to 95 years and lived in under 30 US areas. The CDR3 is made up of 15 amino acids. V lost 0 bases to trimming and J lost 3 bases, with 9 bases between them. Per germline, CDR1 ENHRY and CDR2 SYGVKD. Under the authors' procedure: Amplification with reference gene primers provided the estimates of nucleated cell counts. Assay: immunoSEQ multiplex PCR; the TCRdb copy retains only in-frame clones and omits some. V, J and clone size derive from that table, while D and trimming were established from the DNA sequence. The sample gives 290,000 or so clones, over 75% of which show up once; roughly 1.1% is in the top ten.

This receptor was taken from a woman aged 30 to 39 who had recovered from COVID-19. The chain has TRBV10-3 and TRBJ1-5; D unclear. Sequenced material: PBMCs or T cells enriched from blood (not recorded which). The CDR3 protein is CAISESQALNQPQHF. CDR3 sequence (DNA): TGTGCCATCAGTGAGTCTCAGGCGCTCAATCAGCCCCAGCATTTT.